A single sample gave rise to the 8 T cell receptor beta chains below, sequenced in a study of blood T cell repertoires in COVID-19. Profiling relied on immunoSEQ multiplex PCR, and the TCRdb table lists in-frame clones only, not all of them. The sample lists approximately 160,000 clones; just over 90% were seen once. The material sequenced was peripheral blood. These TCRs come from a woman in her sixties or seventies with COVID-19, enrolled during active disease.

The chain uses TRBV6-2 or TRBV6-3 and TRBJ1-4; 8 nucleotides match TRBD1. CDR3 length: 12 residues. The V gene end was trimmed by 4 bases and the J gene end by 12 bases; junction bases not matched to a gene: 4. Germline V gene data show CDR1 as MNHEY and CDR2 as SVGEGT. The CDR3 nucleotides are TGTGCCAGCAGTTGGGCCAGGGGGCAACTGTTTTTT. It encodes CASSWARGQLFF.

This chain joins TRBV6-5 and TRBJ2-1, with D possibly being TRBD2 (6 bases). Trimming removed 6 bases from V and 4 bases from J, with 13 bases in between. Germline V lookup: CDR1 MNHEY, CDR2 SVGAGI. The CDR3 totals 14 residues. The CDR3 spells CASRTGTGYNEQFF. The CDR3 DNA is TGTGCCAGCAGAACCGGGACTGGGTACAATGAGCAGTTCTTC.

J is TRBJ2-1 and V is TRBV12-3 or TRBV12-4; 7 bases map to TRBD2. The CDR3 contains 13 residues. Losses at the gene ends were 8 bases for V and 5 bases for J; bases not matched to a gene: 6. CDR3 amino acids: CASAGLVNNEQFF. CDR3 DNA sequence: TGTGCCAGCGCCGGACTAGTGAACAATGAGCAGTTCTTC.

V and J are TRBV5-4 and TRBJ1-1, with D tentatively TRBD1 (5 bases). There are 13 residues in the CDR3. V was pared by 3 bases and J by 3 bases, with 9 bases between. The germline CDR1 and CDR2 sequences are SGHNT and YYREEE (reference sequence). The CDR3 spells CASSSDRDTEAFF. CDR3 coding DNA: TGTGCCAGCAGCTCCGACAGAGACACTGAAGCTTTCTTT.

This chain connects TRBV30 to TRBJ2-7; D may be TRBD1 (5 bases). The germline CDR1 and CDR2 sequences are GTSNPN and SVGIG (reference sequence). CDR3 length equals 14 residues. Trimming took off 2 bases at V and 7 bases at J, with 18 bases between the two ends. CDR3 region: CAWSKEQVLGEQYF. The CDR3 DNA reads TGTGCCTGGAGTAAAGAACAGGTTCTAGGGGAGCAGTACTTC. The full variable domain, its missing parts supplied by reference TRBV30 and TRBJ2-7, is SQTIHQWPATLVQPVGSPLSLECTVEGTSNPNLYWYRQAAGRGLQLLFYSVGIGQISSEVPQNLSASRPQDRQFILSSKKLLLSDSGFYLCAWSKEQVLGEQYFGPGTRLTVT.

The V gene is TRBV4-1, the J gene TRBJ2-7; 9 positions match TRBD1. The germline V gene encodes CDR1 MGHRA and CDR2 YSYEKL. J was trimmed by 0 bases and V by 4 bases; bases with no gene match: 4. This CDR3 region has 15 residues. CDR3 coding DNA: TGCGCCAGCAGCCCGGACAGGGGTTCCTCCTACGAGCAGTACTTC. Protein: CASSPDRGSSYEQYF.

The chain combines TRBV4-3 with TRBJ2-3; D ambiguous. CDR1 is LGHNA and CDR2 is YSLEER in the germline V gene. CDR3 length: 14 amino acids. V was clipped by 0 bases and J by 5 bases, with 9 bases between them. CDR3 sequence reads: CASSQELQEDTQYF. In DNA form, the CDR3 reads TGCGCCAGCAGCCAAGAACTCCAGGAAGATACGCAGTATTTT.

The rearrangement joins TRBV6-5 to TRBJ2-1; 8 bases are shared with TRBD1. The CDR3 runs to 12 residues. Per germline, CDR1 MNHEY and CDR2 SVGAGI. V lost 5 bases to trimming and J lost 12 bases; unmatched junction nucleotides: 6. The CDR3 sequence: CASSRTGQGQFF. CDR3 coding DNA: TGTGCCAGCAGTCGGACAGGACAGGGGCAGTTCTTC.